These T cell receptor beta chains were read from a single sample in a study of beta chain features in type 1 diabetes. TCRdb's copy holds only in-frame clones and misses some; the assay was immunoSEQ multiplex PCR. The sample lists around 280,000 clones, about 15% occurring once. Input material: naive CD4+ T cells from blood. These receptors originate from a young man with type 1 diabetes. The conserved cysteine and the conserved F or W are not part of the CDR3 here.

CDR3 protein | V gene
ASSFSLAGGEQF | TRBV7-9
ASSRTSGSYEQY | TRBV11-2
ASSLFSGKGNEQF | TRBV7-6
ASSSPTSGAYNEQF | TRBV28
ASSLWPGLDGYT | TRBV28
ASRSPRRSEQF | TRBV11-2
ASILDSYNEQF | TRBV2
ASGVMNTEAF | TRBV12-5
ASSLGDRGRETQY | TRBV11-2
ASSLDRGRYYGYT | TRBV7-2
ASSQDQLAGGAVDTQY | TRBV4-3
ASSFARQGEDGYT | TRBV5-4
ASSLQQGSSYEQY | TRBV7-6
ASSSSGTPEQY | TRBV7-9
ASSLTGLGYEQY | TRBV7-2
ASSPGLALETQY | TRBV18
ASSLPGADTQY | TRBV13
ASSSGGGGYT | TRBV7-2
SAQGNQPQH | TRBV20-1
ASSPGSGSYNEQF | TRBV18
ASSAPGQGRAQH | TRBV25-1
ASSPIEGISEKLF | TRBV18
ASSLDVWSGGSYLDNEQF | TRBV5-1
ASSQVEGSGSLGTGELF | TRBV4-2
ASSIAQRNQPQH | TRBV19
SARQGGYT | TRBV20-1
ASSGTGTGAEKLF | TRBV5-1
ASSFQYEQY | TRBV7-2
ASSLGGNYNEQF | TRBV6-4
ASSLRTGAPGELF | TRBV2
ASSQTIMGTQY | TRBV4-3
ASSESTSGAQEY | TRBV10-2
ASSRDGGKQY | TRBV5-8